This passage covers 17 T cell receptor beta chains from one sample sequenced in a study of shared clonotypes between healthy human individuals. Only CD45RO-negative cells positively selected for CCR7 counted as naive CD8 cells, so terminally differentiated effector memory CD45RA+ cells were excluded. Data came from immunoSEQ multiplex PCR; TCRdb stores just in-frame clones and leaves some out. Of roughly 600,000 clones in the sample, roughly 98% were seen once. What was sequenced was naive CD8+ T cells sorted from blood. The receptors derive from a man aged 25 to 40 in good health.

Here the CDR3 reads CASSVEGLGILSKNTEAFF. CDR3 coding DNA: TGTGCCAGCAGCGTAGAAGGGTTAGGGATTCTATCAAAGAACACTGAAGCTTTCTTT. This sequence joins TRBV9 and TRBJ1-1; D remains unclear. Germline V lookup: CDR1 SGDLS, CDR2 YYNGEE. V was shortened by 0 bases and J by 1 base, with 22 bases between the two germline ends. The CDR3 has 19 residues.

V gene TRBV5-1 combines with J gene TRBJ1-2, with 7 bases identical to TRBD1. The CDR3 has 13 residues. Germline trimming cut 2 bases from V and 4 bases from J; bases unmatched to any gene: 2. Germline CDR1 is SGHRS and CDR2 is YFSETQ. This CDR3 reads CASSFGTAYGYTF. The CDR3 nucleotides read TGCGCCAGCAGCTTCGGGACAGCCTATGGCTACACCTTC. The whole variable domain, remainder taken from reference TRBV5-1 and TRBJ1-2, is KAGVTQTPRYLIKTRGQQVTLSCSPISGHRSVSWYQQTPGQGLQFLFEYFSETQRNKGNFPGRFSGRQFSNSRSEMNVSTLELGDSALYLCASSFGTAYGYTFGSGTRLTVV.

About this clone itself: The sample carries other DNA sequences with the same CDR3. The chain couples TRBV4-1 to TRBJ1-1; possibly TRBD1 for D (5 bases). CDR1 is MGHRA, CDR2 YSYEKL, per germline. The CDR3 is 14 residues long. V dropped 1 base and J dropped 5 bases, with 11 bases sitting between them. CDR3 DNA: TGCGCCAGCAGCCAAGGGGAGGGGAGGACTGAAGCTTTCTTT. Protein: CASSQGEGRTEAFF.

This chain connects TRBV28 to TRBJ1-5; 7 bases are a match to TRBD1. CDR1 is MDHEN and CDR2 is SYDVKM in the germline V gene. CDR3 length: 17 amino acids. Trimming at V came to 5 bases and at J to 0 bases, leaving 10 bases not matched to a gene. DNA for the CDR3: TGTGCCAGCAGTGTCCTCCGTCCAGGGGGTAGCAATCAGCCCCAGCATTTT. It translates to CASSVLRPGGSNQPQHF. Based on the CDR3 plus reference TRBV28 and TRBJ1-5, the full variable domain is DVKVTQSSRYLVKRTGEKVFLECVQDMDHENMFWYRQDPGLGLRLIYFSYDVKMKEKGDIPEGYSVSREKKERFSLILESASTNQTSMYLCASSVLRPGGSNQPQHFGDGTRLSIL.

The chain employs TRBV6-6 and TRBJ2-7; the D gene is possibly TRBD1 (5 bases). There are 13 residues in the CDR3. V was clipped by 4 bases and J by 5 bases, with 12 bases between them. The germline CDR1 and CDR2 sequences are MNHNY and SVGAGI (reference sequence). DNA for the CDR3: TGTGCCAGCAGTTCATTGGACACCAACGAGCAGTACTTC. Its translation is CASSSLDTNEQYF.

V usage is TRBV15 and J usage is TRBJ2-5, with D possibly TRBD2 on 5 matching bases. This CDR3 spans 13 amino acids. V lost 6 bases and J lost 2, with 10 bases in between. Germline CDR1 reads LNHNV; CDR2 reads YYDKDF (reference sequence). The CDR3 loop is CATRERVQETQYF. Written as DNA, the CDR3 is TGTGCCACCAGGGAGAGGGTACAAGAGACCCAGTACTTC.

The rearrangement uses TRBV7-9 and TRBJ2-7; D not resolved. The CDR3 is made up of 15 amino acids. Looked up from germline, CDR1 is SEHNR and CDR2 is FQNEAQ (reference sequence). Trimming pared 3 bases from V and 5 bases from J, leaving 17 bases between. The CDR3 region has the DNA TGTGCCAGCAGCTTTCCTTTGGGAATATTGGACGAGCAGTACTTC. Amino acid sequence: CASSFPLGILDEQYF. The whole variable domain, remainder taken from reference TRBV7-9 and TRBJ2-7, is DTGVSQNPRHKITKRGQNVTFRCDPISEHNRLYWYRQTLGQGPEFLTYFQNEAQLEKSRLLSDRFSAERPKGSFSTLEIQRTEQGDSAMYLCASSFPLGILDEQYFGPGTRLTVT.

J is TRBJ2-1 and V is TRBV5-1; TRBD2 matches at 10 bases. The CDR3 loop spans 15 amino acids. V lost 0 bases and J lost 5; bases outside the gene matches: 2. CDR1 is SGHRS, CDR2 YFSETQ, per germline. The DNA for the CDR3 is TGCGCCAGCAGCTTGGAACTAGCGGGGAACAATGAGCAGTTCTTC. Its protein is CASSLELAGNNEQFF.

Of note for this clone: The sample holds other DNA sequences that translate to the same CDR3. The CDR3 DNA reads TGTGCCAGCAGTCAGACTAGAAACGAGCAGTACTTC. Protein sequence: CASSQTRNEQYF. This chain joins TRBV27 and TRBJ2-7, with a possible D match to TRBD2 (6 bases). This CDR3 spans 12 amino acids. V was clipped by 5 bases and J by 5 bases, with 10 bases between them. Per the germline V gene, CDR1 is MNHEY and CDR2 is SMNVEV (reference sequence).

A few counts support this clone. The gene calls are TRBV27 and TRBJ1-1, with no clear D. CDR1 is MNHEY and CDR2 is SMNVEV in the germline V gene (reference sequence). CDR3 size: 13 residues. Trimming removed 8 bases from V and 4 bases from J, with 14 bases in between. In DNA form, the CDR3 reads TGTGCCAGCGGAAGGCCCACGAGCACTGAAGCTTTCTTT. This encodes CASGRPTSTEAFF.

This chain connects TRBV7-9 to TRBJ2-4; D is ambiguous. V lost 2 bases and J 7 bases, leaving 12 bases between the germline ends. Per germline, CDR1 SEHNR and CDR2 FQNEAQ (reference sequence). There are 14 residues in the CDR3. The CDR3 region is CASSLTLPGNIQYF. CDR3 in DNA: TGTGCCAGCAGCTTAACCCTCCCTGGTAACATTCAGTACTTC.

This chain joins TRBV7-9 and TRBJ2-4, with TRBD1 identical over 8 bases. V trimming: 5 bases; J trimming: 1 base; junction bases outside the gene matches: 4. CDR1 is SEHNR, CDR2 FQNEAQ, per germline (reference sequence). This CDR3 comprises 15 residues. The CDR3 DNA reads TGTGCCAGCAGCCCGCGACAGGGGGCCAAAAACATTCAGTACTTC. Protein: CASSPRQGAKNIQYF.

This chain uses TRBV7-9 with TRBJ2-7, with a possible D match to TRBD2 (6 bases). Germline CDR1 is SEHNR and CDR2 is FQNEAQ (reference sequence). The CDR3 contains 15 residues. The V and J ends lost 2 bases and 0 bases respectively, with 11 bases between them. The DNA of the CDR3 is TGTGCCAGCAGCTTACCAGCGGGCAGCTCCTACGAGCAGTACTTC. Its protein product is CASSLPAGSSYEQYF.

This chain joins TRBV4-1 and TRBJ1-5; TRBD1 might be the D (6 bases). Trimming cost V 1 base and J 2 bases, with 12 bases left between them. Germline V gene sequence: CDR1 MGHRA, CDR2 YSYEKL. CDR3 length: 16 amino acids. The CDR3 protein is CASSQVQGGGNQPQHF. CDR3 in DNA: TGCGCCAGCAGCCAAGTACAGGGTGGGGGCAATCAGCCCCAGCATTTT.

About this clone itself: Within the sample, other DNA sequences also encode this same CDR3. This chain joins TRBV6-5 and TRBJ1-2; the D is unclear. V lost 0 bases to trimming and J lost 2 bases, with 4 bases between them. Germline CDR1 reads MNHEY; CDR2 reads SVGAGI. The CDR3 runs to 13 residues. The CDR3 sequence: CASSYSANYGYTF. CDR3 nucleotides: TGTGCCAGCAGTTACTCGGCGAACTATGGCTACACCTTC.

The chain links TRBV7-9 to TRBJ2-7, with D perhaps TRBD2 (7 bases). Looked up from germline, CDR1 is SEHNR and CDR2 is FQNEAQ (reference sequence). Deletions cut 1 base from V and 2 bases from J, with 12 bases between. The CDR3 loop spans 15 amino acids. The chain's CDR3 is CASSLGGGRAYEQYF. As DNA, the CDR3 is TGTGCCAGCAGCTTAGGAGGGGGGAGGGCCTACGAGCAGTACTTC.

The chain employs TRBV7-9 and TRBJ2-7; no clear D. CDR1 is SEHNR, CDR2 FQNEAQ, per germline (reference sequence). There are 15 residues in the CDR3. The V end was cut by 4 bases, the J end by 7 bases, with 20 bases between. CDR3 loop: CASSSKDLPLGEQYF. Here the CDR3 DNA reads TGTGCCAGCAGCTCAAAGGACCTCCCGTTGGGGGAGCAGTACTTC.